This TCR beta chain was identified during a study of molecular identifiers for immune sequencing clone quantification. Study-wide points: Jurkat TCR RNA spiked in from one cell could reportedly be detected among approximately 980,000 naive cells.

From about 19,000 to 1,100,000 sorted cells, naive CD8 libraries were generated with 10%, 30% or 50% RNA. Worth noting for this clonotype: Its antigen is still unknown.

This CDR3 contains 13 residues. Germline-derived CDR1 and CDR2 are MNHNS and SASEGT. With 7 bases removed from V and 3 bases from J, the gap between germline ends came to 13 bases. Methods described previously were used for bulk TCR libraries, and listed TCR primers were applied. Each CDR3 protein gets one entry after TCRdb re-called the PCR reads with MiXCR. The sample has approximately 500,000 distinct CDR3 sequences; roughly 23% are singletons. Sequences were obtained from naive CD8+ T cells from blood, with Jurkat cell RNA spiked in. Regarding subset: FACS-sorted CD8+CD4-CCR7+CD45RA+ naive T cells. This rearrangement joins TRBV6-1 to TRBJ2-7; D gene unclear. The sequence was obtained from a human donor in good health. Some libraries in this study had Jurkat cell RNA spiked in. In DNA, the CDR3 is TGTGCCAGCACCCTAAGGATGTACTACGAGCAGTACTTC. This gives the protein CASTLRMYYEQYF.